The T cell receptor (beta chain) under discussion was sequenced for a study of cytomegalovirus exposure and HLA in healthy donors. Study-wide background: When 398 donors were genotyped, around 77% of them were found to fall in the Caucasian-associated ancestry cluster.

Regarding the study as a whole: Confirmation in vitro established that a few CMV-associated chains were specific for CMV antigens.

As to this clone: Its target is unknown. In the same sample, other DNA sequences code for this CDR3.

V dropped 5 bases and J dropped 1 base, with 17 bases sitting between them. The CDR3 is 16 residues long. The V gene's germline CDR1 is PRHDT and CDR2 FYEKMQ (reference sequence). PCR amplification relied on 60 Vbeta primers (plus 13 Jbeta primers). TCRdb's table, derived via immunoSEQ multiplex PCR, lists solely in-frame clones and lacks some. This sample's table reports about 110,000 clones. This chain connects TRBV13 to TRBJ2-5; tentatively, D is TRBD2 (6 bases). The TCR sequence derives from a man aged 35-49 years in good health and CMV-seropositive. Sequences were obtained from PBMCs. In DNA form, the CDR3 reads TGTGCCAGCAGCCCGAAGGCGGGACCCTCCCAAGAGACCCAGTACTTC. This encodes CASSPKAGPSQETQYF. Drawing the rest from reference TRBV13 and TRBJ2-5, the complete variable domain is AAGVIQSPRHLIKEKRETATLKCYPIPRHDTVYWYQQGPGQDPQFLISFYEKMQSDKGSIPDRFSAQQFSDYHSELNMSSLELGDSALYFCASSPKAGPSQETQYFGPGTRLLVL.